This T cell receptor (beta chain) was sequenced for a study of cytomegalovirus exposure and HLA in healthy donors. The length of the CDR3 is 17 residues. In germline, CDR1 is MGHDK, CDR2 SYGVNS. The ends lost 2 bases at V and 7 bases at J; junction bases unmatched: 6. This PCR relied on a set of 60 Vbeta primers and 13 Jbeta primers. Some clones are missing from TCRdb's copy, which holds only in-frame ones; the method was immunoSEQ multiplex PCR. The table records roughly 120,000 clones, around three quarters of them present only once. The sample was PBMCs. The gene calls are TRBV25-1 and TRBJ2-1, with 15 bases identical to TRBD2. This receptor was taken from a man younger than 35 in good health and CMV-seronegative. The CDR3 loop reads CASSEGTSGRRRNEQFF. The CDR3 nucleotides are TGTGCCAGCAGTGAAGGGACTAGCGGGAGGCGGAGGAATGAGCAGTTCTTC.